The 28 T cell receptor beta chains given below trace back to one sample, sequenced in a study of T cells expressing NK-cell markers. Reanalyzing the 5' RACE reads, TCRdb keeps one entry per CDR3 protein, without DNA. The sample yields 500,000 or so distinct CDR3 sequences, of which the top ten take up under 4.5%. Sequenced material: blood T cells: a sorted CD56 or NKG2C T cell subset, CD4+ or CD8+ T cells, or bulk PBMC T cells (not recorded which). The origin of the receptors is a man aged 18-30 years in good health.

The CDR3 loop is CASSKNIETASYEQYF. The rearrangement joins TRBV21-1 to TRBJ2-7. TRBV21-1 constitutes a pseudogene. This CDR3 has 16 amino acids.

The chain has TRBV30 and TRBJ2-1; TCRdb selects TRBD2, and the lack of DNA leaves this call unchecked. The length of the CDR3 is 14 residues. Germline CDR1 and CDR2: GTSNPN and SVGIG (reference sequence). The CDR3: CAWTSGLALYEQFF.

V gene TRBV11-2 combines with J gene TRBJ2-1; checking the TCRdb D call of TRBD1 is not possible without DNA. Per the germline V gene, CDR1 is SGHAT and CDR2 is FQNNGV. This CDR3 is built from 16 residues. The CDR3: CASSPRARAVFNEQFF.

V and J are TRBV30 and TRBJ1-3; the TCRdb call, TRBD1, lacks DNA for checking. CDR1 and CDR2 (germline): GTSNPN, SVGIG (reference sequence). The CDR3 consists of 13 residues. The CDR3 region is CAWDREDGNTIYF.

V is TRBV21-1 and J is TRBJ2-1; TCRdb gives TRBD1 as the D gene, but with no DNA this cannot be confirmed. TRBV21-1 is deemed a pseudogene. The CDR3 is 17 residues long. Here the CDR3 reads CASSKEGQDTAYNEQFF.

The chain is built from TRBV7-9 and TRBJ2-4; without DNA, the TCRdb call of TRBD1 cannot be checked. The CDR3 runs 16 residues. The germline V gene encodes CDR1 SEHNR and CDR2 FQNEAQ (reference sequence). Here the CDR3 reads CASSSLPTGVKNIQYF.

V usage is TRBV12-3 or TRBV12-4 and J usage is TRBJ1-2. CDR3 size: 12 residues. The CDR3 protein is CASSPAALGYTF.

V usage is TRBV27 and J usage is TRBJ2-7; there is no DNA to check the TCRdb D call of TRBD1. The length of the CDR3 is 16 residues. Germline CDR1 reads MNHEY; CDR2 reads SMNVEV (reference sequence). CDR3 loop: CASSLSKDRQGYEQYF.

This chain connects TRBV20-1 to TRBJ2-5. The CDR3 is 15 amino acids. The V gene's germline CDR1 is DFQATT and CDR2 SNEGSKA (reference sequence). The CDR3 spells CSARKHSREQETQYF.

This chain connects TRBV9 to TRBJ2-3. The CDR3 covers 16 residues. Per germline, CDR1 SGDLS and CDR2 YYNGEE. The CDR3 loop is CASSVGVGAYTDTQYF.

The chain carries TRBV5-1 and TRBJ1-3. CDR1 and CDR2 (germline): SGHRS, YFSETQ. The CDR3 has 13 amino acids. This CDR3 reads CASSLAVMNTIYF.

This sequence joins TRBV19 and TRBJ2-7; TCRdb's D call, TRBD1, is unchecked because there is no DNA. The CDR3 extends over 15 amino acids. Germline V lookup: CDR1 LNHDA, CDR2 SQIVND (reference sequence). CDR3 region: CASSLFRGRFYEQYF.

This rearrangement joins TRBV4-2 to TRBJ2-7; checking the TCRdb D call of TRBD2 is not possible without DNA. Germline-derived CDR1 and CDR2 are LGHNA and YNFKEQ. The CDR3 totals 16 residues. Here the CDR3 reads CASSLDVAGGIYEQYF.

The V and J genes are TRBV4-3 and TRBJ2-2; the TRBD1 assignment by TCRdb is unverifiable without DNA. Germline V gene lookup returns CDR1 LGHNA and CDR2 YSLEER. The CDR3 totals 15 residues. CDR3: CASSHFPTGTGELFF.

The chain's CDR3 is CASSVRDSSAGDYEQYF. The chain links TRBV9 to TRBJ2-7; TCRdb's assignment of TRBD2 cannot be checked, as there is no DNA. Germline V gene sequence: CDR1 SGDLS, CDR2 YYNGEE. This CDR3 has 17 residues.

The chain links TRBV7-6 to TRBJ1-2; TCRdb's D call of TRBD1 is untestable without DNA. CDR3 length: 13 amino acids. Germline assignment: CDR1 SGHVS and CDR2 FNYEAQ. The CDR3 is CASSLGWGNGYTF.

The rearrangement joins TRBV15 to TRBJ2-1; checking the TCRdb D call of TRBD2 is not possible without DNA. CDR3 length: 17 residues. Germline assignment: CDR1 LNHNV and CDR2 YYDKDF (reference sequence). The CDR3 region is CATSRDLWREPGNEQFF.

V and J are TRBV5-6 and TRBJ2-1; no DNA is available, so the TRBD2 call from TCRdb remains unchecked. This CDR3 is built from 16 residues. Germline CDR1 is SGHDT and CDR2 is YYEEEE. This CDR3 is CASSPPEPGTSSEQFF.

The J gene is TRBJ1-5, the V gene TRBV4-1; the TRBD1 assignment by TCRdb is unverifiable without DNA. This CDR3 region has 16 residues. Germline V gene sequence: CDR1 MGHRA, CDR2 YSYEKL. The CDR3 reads CASSHGQGRSNQPQHF.

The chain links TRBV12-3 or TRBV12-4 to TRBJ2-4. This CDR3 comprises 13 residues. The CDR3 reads CASSLGLQTIQYF.

The CDR3 region is CATSVLDRGHQPQHF. This sequence joins TRBV24-1 and TRBJ1-5; there is no DNA to check the TCRdb D call of TRBD1. The CDR3 totals 15 residues. CDR1 is KGHDR and CDR2 is SFDVKD in the germline V gene.

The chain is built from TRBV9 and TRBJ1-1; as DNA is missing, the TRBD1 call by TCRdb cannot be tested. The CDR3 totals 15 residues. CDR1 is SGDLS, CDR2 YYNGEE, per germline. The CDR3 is CASSVGGSGNTEAFF.

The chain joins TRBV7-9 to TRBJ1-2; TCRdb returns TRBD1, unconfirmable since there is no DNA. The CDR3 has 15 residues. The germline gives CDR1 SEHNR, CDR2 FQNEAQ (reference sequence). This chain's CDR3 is CASSGTGKGNYGYTF.

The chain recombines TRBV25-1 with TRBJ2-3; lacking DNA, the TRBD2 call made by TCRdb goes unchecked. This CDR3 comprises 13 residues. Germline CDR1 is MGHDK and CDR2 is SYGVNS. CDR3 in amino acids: CASRTVLTDTQYF. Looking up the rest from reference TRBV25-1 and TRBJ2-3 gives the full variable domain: EADIYQTPRYLVIGTGKKITLECSQTMGHDKMYWYQQDPGMELHLIHYSYGVNSTEKGDLSSESTVSRIRTEHFPLTLESARPSHTSQYLCASRTVLTDTQYFGPGTRLTVL.

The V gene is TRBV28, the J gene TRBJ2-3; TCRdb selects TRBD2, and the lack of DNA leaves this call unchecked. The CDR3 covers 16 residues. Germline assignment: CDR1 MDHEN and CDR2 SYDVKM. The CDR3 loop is CASEYGTGGNTDTQYF.

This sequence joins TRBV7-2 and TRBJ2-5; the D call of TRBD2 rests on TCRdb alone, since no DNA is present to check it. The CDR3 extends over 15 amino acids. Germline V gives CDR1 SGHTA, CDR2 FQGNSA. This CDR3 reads CASSMSGRVVETQYF.

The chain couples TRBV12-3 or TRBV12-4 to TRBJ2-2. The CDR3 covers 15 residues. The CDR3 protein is CASSPAAGHTGELFF.

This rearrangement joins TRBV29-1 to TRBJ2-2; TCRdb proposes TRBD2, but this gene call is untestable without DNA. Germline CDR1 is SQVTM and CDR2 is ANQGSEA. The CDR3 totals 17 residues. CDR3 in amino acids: CSVLARWTSLNTGELFF.